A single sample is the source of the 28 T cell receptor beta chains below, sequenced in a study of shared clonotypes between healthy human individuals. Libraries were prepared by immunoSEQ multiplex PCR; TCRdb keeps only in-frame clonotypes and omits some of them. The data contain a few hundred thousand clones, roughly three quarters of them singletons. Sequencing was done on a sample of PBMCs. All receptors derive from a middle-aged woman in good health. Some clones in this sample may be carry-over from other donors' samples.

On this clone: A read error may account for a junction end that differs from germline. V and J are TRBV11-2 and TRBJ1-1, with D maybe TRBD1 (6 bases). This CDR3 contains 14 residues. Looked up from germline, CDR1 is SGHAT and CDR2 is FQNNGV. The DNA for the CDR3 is TGTGCCAGCAGCCAATGGACAGAGAACGCTGAAGCTTTCTTT. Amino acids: CASSQWTENAEAFF.

CDR3 amino acids: CASSERYSTDTQYF. CDR3 sequence (DNA): TGTGCCAGCAGTGAGCGGTATAGCACAGATACGCAGTATTTT. The rearrangement uses TRBV6-4 and TRBJ2-3; D ambiguous. Germline V gene sequence: CDR1 MRHNA, CDR2 SNTAGT. The CDR3 has 14 residues. The germline V and J ends were trimmed by 3 bases and 0 bases, with 7 bases remaining between them.

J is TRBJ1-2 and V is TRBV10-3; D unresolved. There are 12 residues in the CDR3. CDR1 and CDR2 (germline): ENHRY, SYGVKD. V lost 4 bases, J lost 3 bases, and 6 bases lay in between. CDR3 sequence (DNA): TGTGCCATCAGTGCGGTAGACTATGGCTACACCTTC. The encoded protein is CAISAVDYGYTF.

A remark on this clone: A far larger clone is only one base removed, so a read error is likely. As DNA, the CDR3 is TGTGCCAGACATCCCACAGGGGATTATACTTTCTTT. Amino acid sequence: CARHPTGDYTFF. The chain has TRBV2 and TRBJ1-1; 7 nucleotides line up with TRBD1. The V segment lost 9 bases and the J segment 12 bases; nucleotides outside the gene matches: 13. The V gene's germline CDR1 is SNHLY and CDR2 FYNNEI. The CDR3 contains 12 residues.

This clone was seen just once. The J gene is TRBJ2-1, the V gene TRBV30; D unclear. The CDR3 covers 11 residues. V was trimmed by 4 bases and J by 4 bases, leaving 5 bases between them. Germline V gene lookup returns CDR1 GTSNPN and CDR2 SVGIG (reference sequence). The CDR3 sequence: CAWTGYNEQFF. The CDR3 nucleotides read TGTGCCTGGACTGGATACAATGAGCAGTTCTTC.

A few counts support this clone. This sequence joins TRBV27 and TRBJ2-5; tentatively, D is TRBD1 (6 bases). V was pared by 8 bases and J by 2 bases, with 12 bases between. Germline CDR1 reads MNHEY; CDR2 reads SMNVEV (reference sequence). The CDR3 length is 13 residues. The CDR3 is CASRYRVQETQYF. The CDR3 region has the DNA TGTGCCAGCCGATACAGGGTTCAAGAGACCCAGTACTTC.

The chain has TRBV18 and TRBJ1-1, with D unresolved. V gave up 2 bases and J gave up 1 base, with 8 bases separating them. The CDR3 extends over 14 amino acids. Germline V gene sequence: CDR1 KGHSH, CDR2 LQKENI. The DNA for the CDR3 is TGTGCCAGCTCACCAAGTACAAGGAACACTGAAGCTTTCTTT. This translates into CASSPSTRNTEAFF.

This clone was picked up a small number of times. The CDR3 sequence: CSVGTVNSYEQYF. The DNA of the CDR3 is TGCAGCGTGGGGACGGTCAACTCCTACGAGCAGTACTTC. The rearrangement joins TRBV29-1 to TRBJ2-7, with D perhaps being TRBD1 or TRBD2 (5 bases each). V lost 6 bases, J lost 0 bases, and 12 bases lay in between. The CDR3 consists of 13 residues. The germline CDR1 and CDR2 sequences are SQVTM and ANQGSEA.

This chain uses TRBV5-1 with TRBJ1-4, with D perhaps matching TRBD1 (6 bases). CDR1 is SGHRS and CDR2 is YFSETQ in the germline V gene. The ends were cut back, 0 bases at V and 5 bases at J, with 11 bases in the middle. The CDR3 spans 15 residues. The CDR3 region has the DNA TGCGCCAGCAGCTTGGACCCGGGGGCGAATGAAAAACTGTTTTTT. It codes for CASSLDPGANEKLFF.

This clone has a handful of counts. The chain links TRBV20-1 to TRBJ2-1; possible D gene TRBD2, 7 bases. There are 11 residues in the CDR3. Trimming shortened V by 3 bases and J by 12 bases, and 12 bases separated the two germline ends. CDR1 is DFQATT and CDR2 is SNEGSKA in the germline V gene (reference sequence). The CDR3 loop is CSASPGGPQFF. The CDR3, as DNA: TGCAGTGCTAGCCCGGGGGGCCCGCAGTTCTTC.

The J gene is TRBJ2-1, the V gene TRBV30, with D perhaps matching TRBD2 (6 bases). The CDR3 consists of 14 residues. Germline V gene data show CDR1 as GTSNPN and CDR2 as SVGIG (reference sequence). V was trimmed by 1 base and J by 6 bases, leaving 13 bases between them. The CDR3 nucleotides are TGTGCCTGGAGTGACTCTCTGCGGGGCAATGAGCAGTTCTTC. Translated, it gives CAWSDSLRGNEQFF.

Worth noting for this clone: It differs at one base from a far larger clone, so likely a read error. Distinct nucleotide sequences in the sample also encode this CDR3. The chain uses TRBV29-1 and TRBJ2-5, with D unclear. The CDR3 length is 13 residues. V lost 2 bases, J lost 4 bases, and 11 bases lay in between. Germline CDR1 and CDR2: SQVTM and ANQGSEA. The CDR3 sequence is CSVESHLGETQYF. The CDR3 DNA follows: TGCAGCGTTGAATCCCATTTAGGAGAGACCCAGTACTTC.

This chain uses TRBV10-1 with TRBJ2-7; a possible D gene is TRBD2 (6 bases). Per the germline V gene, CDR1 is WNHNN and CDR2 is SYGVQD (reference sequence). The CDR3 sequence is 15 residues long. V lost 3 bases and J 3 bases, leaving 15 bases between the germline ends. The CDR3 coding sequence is TGCGCCAGCAGTGATGAGGGAGCGGGCCTCTACGAGCAGTACTTC. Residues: CASSDEGAGLYEQYF.

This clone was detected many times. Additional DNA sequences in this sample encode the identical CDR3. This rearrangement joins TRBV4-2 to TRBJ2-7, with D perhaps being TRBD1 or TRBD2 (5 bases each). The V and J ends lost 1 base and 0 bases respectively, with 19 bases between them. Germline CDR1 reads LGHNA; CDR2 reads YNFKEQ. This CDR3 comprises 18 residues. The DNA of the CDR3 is TGTGCCAGCAGCCAAGGTCCCCCCGGGACCTCGATCTCCTACGAGCAGTACTTC. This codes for CASSQGPPGTSISYEQYF.

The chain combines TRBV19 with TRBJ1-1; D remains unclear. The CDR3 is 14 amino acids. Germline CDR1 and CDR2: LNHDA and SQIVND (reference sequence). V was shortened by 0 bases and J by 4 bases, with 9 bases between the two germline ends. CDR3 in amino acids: CASSIDREGTEAFF. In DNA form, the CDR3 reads TGTGCCAGTAGTATAGATAGGGAGGGCACTGAAGCTTTCTTT. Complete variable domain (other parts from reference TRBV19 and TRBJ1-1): DGGITQSPKYLFRKEGQNVTLSCEQNLNHDAMYWYRQDPGQGLRLIYYSQIVNDFQKGDIAEGYSVSREKKESFPLTVTSAQKNPTAFYLCASSIDREGTEAFFGQGTRLTVV.

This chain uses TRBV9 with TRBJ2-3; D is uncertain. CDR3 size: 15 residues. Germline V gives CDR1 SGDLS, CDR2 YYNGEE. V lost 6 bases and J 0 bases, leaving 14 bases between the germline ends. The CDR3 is CASNRIAASTDTQYF. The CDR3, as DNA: TGTGCCAGCAACCGGATAGCAGCTAGCACAGATACGCAGTATTTT.

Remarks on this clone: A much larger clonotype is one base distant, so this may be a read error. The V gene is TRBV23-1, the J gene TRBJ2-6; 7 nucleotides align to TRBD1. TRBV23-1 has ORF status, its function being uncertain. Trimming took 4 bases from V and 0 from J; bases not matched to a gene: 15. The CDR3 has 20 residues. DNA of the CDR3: TGCGCCAGCAGTCGCTACCCCTACAGGGGCGTGAGCTCTGGGGCCAACGTCCTGACTTTC. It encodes CASSRYPYRGVSSGANVLTF.

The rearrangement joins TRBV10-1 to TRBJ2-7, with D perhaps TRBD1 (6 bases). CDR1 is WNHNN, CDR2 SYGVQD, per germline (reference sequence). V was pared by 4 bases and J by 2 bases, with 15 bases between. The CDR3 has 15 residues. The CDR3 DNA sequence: TGCGCCAGCAGTGTTGATTACAGGGCACCCTACGAGCAGTACTTC. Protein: CASSVDYRAPYEQYF.

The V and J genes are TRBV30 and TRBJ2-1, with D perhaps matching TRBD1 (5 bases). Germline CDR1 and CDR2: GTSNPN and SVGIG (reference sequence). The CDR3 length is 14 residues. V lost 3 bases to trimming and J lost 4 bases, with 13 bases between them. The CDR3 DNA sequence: TGTGCCTGGAGAGGGTTTAGGGGATACAATGAGCAGTTCTTC. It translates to CAWRGFRGYNEQFF.

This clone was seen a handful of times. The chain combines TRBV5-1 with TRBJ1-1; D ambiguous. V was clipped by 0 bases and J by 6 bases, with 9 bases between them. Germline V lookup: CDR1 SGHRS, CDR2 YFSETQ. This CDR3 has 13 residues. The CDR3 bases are TGCGCCAGCAGCTTGGTCGAGTCGGCTGAAGCTTTCTTT. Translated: CASSLVESAEAFF. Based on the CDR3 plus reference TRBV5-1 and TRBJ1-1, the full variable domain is KAGVTQTPRYLIKTRGQQVTLSCSPISGHRSVSWYQQTPGQGLQFLFEYFSETQRNKGNFPGRFSGRQFSNSRSEMNVSTLELGDSALYLCASSLVESAEAFFGQGTRLTVV.

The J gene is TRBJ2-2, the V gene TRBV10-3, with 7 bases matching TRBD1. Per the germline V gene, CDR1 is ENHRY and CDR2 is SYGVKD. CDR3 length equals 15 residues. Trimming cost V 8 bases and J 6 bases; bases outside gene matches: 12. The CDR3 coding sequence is TGTGCCATCGGGAGCAGCCAGGGGGTACCCGGGGAGCTGTTTTTT. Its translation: CAIGSSQGVPGELFF.

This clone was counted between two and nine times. In nucleotides, the CDR3 is TGTGCCAGCAGCCGCGGACAGACTAACTATGGCTACACCTTC. This translates into CASSRGQTNYGYTF. The chain has TRBV16 and TRBJ1-2; possible D gene TRBD1, 6 bases. The CDR3 has 14 residues. The V end was cut by 4 bases, the J end by 0 bases, with 9 bases between. The germline V gene encodes CDR1 KGHSY and CDR2 FQNENV.

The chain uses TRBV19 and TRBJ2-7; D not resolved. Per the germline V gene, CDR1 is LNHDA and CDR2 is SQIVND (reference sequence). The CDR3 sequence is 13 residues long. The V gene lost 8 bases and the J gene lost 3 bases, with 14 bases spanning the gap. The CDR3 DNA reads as TGTGCCAGTGCCTCGGACCCTCTCTACGAGCAGTACTTC. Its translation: CASASDPLYEQYF.

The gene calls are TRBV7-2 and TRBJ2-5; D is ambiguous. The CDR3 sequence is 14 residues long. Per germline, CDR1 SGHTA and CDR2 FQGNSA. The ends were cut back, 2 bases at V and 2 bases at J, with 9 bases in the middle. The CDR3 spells CASSLNGGQETQYF. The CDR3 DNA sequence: TGTGCCAGCAGCTTAAATGGTGGTCAAGAGACCCAGTACTTC.

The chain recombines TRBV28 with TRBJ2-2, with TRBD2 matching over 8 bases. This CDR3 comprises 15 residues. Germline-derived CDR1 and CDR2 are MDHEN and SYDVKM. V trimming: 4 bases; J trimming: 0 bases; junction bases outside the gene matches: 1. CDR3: CASSSLAANTGELFF. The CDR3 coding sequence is TGTGCCAGCAGTTCACTAGCGGCGAACACCGGGGAGCTGTTTTTT.

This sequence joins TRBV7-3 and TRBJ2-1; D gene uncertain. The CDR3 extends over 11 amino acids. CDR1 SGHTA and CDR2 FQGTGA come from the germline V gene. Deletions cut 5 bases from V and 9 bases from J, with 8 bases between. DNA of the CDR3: TGTGCCAGCAGCCTCCTCGGTGAGCAGTTCTTC. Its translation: CASSLLGEQFF.

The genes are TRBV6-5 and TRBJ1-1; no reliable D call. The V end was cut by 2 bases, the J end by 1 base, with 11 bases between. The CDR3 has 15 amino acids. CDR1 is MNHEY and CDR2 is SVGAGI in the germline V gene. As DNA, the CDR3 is TGTGCCAGCAGTTACCAACCCAGTGCGAACACTGAAGCTTTCTTT. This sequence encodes CASSYQPSANTEAFF.

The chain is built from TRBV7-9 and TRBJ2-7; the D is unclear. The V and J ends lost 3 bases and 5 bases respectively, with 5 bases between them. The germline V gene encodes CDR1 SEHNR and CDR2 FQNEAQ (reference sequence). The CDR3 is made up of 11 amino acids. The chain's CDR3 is CASSFRDEQYF. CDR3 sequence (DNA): TGTGCCAGCAGCTTTCGGGACGAGCAGTACTTC.